These T cell receptor beta chains were read from a single sample in a study of human T cells and chemical hapten exposure. TCRdb ran MiXCR on the RACE reads and lists one entry per CDR3 protein. The data contain about 190,000 distinct CDR3 sequences, approximately 26% of them singletons. The specimen comprised whole blood, sampled in connection with sensitization to the hapten diphenylcyclopropenone (DPC). The receptors stem from a woman between 40 and 50 years old with alopecia areata. Some clones in this sample may be carry-over from other donors' samples. The CDR3 runs from the conserved cysteine through the conserved F or W. The order of the fields is clone size, V gene, D gene, J gene, CDR3 DNA, CDR3 protein. A D gene is named only where the DNA matches it firmly. Only some rows state a clone size, as once, few, many or a class for expanded clones.

clone size: few; V gene: TRBV7-2; D gene: TRBD2; J gene: TRBJ2-7; CDR3 DNA: TGTGCCAGCAGCTTTGGCTTTCCCGGGACTAGCTACGAGCAGTACTTC; CDR3 protein: CASSFGFPGTSYEQYF
clone size: .; V gene: TRBV13; D gene: .; J gene: TRBJ1-1; CDR3 DNA: TGTGCCAGCAGCCCGGGCCCAGTGAACACTGAAGCTTTCTTT; CDR3 protein: CASSPGPVNTEAFF
clone size: .; V gene: TRBV7-8; D gene: .; J gene: TRBJ1-1; CDR3 DNA: TGTGCCAGCAGCTTAGTAGGAGGGAACACTGAAGCTTTCTTT; CDR3 protein: CASSLVGGNTEAFF
clone size: .; V gene: TRBV28; D gene: .; J gene: TRBJ1-5; CDR3 DNA: TGTGCCAGCAGTTTTCCTCATCAGCCCCAGCATTTT; CDR3 protein: CASSFPHQPQHF
clone size: .; V gene: TRBV7-3; D gene: .; J gene: TRBJ2-3; CDR3 DNA: TGTGCCAGCAGTTCCGGGGTGGTAGATACGCAGTATTTT; CDR3 protein: CASSSGVVDTQYF
clone size: many; V gene: TRBV7-9; D gene: TRBD1; J gene: TRBJ1-4; CDR3 DNA: TGTGCCAGCAGCCAAGGGACAGCCCAGGAAAAACTGTTTTTT; CDR3 protein: CASSQGTAQEKLFF
clone size: few; V gene: TRBV10-3; D gene: .; J gene: TRBJ2-2; CDR3 DNA: TGTGCCATCAGGGGCGGGGCGGGGCCGAACACCGGGGAGCTGTTTTTT; CDR3 protein: CAIRGGAGPNTGELFF
clone size: few; V gene: TRBV20-1; D gene: .; J gene: TRBJ2-2; CDR3 DNA: TGCAGTGCGAGACCCCCCAGGGGCGGGACCGGGGAGCTGTTTTTT; CDR3 protein: CSARPPRGGTGELFF
clone size: .; V gene: TRBV11-2; D gene: .; J gene: TRBJ2-3; CDR3 DNA: TGTGCCAGCAGCGCACAGTCGACAGATACGCAGTATTTT; CDR3 protein: CASSAQSTDTQYF
clone size: .; V gene: TRBV2; D gene: .; J gene: TRBJ1-5; CDR3 DNA: TGTGCCAGCAGTTCGGAGGCAGGGGGCAATCAGCCCCAGCATTTT; CDR3 protein: CASSSEAGGNQPQHF
clone size: few; V gene: TRBV12-3/TRBV12-4; D gene: TRBD2; J gene: TRBJ2-3; CDR3 DNA: TGTGCCAGCAGGGGAAGTGGGACTAGCGGGACAGATACGCAGTATTTT; CDR3 protein: CASRGSGTSGTDTQYF
clone size: .; V gene: TRBV7-9; D gene: TRBD1; J gene: TRBJ1-6; CDR3 DNA: TGTGCCAGCAGCTTGGGGGACCCTAGGGGGCCACCCCTCCACTTT; CDR3 protein: CASSLGDPRGPPLHF
clone size: .; V gene: TRBV7-2; D gene: TRBD1; J gene: TRBJ2-7; CDR3 DNA: TGTGCCAGCAGCTTAGTACGGACAGGGGGCCGGGGGGACGCCTACGAGCAGTACTTC; CDR3 protein: CASSLVRTGGRGDAYEQYF
clone size: many; V gene: TRBV20-1; D gene: TRBD2; J gene: TRBJ2-2; CDR3 DNA: TGCAGTGCTAGAAGCGGGGGGACCGGGGAGCTGTTTTTT; CDR3 protein: CSARSGGTGELFF
clone size: .; V gene: TRBV6-1; D gene: .; J gene: TRBJ1-5; CDR3 DNA: TGTGCCAGCACCCAGGGAGGCAGCAGCTATAGCAATCAGCCCCAGCATTTT; CDR3 protein: CASTQGGSSYSNQPQHF
clone size: .; V gene: TRBV28; D gene: TRBD1; J gene: TRBJ1-6; CDR3 DNA: TGTGCCAGCAAAACCCTCGACGGACAGGGGGATCGGCCCCTCCACTTT; CDR3 protein: CASKTLDGQGDRPLHF
clone size: many; V gene: TRBV6-2/TRBV6-3; D gene: .; J gene: TRBJ2-2; CDR3 DNA: TGTGCCAGCAGTTACCCCGGGGAGCTGTTTTTT; CDR3 protein: CASSYPGELFF
clone size: few; V gene: TRBV9; D gene: .; J gene: TRBJ2-7; CDR3 DNA: TGTGCCAGCAGAGGACAACCCGGCGAGCAGTACTTC; CDR3 protein: CASRGQPGEQYF
clone size: .; V gene: TRBV7-9; D gene: .; J gene: TRBJ2-5; CDR3 DNA: TGTGCCAGCAGCTTCGACCTAGAAAATTGGGAGACCCAGTACTTC; CDR3 protein: CASSFDLENWETQYF
clone size: .; V gene: TRBV6-5; D gene: .; J gene: TRBJ2-3; CDR3 DNA: TGTGCCAGCAGTTACGACGGGACCAGCACAGATACGCAGTATTTT; CDR3 protein: CASSYDGTSTDTQYF
clone size: few; V gene: TRBV29-1; D gene: .; J gene: TRBJ2-3; CDR3 DNA: TGCAGCGTTGGCGGAGGGAGAGATACGCAGTATTTT; CDR3 protein: CSVGGGRDTQYF
clone size: few; V gene: TRBV29-1; D gene: .; J gene: TRBJ2-6; CDR3 DNA: TGCAGCGTTCAGGGGTCTGGGGCCAACGTCCTGACTTTC; CDR3 protein: CSVQGSGANVLTF
clone size: .; V gene: TRBV5-6; D gene: .; J gene: TRBJ2-4; CDR3 DNA: TGTGCCAGCAGCCGCCGACTGGGGGCTCCGTCTGGAAACATTCAGTACTTC; CDR3 protein: CASSRRLGAPSGNIQYF